Listed below are T cell receptor beta chains from one sample, sequenced in a study of blood T cells in healthy people across ages. TCRdb re-called the 5' RACE reads through MiXCR, storing one row per CDR3 protein. Of around 1.5 million distinct CDR3 sequences listed, about 32% are singletons. Material: blood. The receptors come from a woman in her thirties in good health. Both conserved end residues are part of each CDR3. D genes are given only for firm matches. For some rows the clone size is stated as once, few or many, or as a class when expanded; others skip it.

V: TRBV20-1
size: -
D: TRBD1
J: TRBJ2-1
DNA: TGCAGTGCCCAAGGTAGACAGGGTTACAATGAGCAGTTCTTC
CDR3: CSAQGRQGYNEQFF

V: TRBV27
size: many
D: -
J: TRBJ2-7
DNA: TGTGCCAGCAGTTTCCGGGGCTCCACGTACGAGCAGTACTTC
CDR3: CASSFRGSTYEQYF

V: TRBV7-9
size: few
D: -
J: TRBJ1-2
DNA: TGTGCCAGCAGCCTAGGGTGGGGAGAAATCGACTATGGCTACACCTTC
CDR3: CASSLGWGEIDYGYTF

V: TRBV9
size: few
D: -
J: TRBJ2-3
DNA: TGTGCCAGCAGCGTAGGGGTTAGAACAGATACGCAGTATTTT
CDR3: CASSVGVRTDTQYF

V: TRBV20-1
size: -
D: -
J: TRBJ2-7
DNA: TGCAGTGCAAGGGACACCGCAACCTACGAGCAGTACTTC
CDR3: CSARDTATYEQYF

V: TRBV27
size: -
D: -
J: TRBJ1-2
DNA: TGTGCCAGCAGTTTATATGCTCCTGGGCTGGAGGCGGGTGGCTACACCTTC
CDR3: CASSLYAPGLEAGGYTF

V: TRBV4-1
size: -
D: TRBD1
J: TRBJ1-5
DNA: TGCGCCAGCAGCCATGGACAGGGTCGGCAGCCCCAGCATTTT
CDR3: CASSHGQGRQPQHF

V: TRBV6-2/TRBV6-3
size: -
D: -
J: TRBJ2-5
DNA: TGTGCCAGCGGACCAAGGACAGTATATCAAGAGACCCAGTACTTC
CDR3: CASGPRTVYQETQYF

V: TRBV18
size: once
D: -
J: TRBJ2-5
DNA: TGTGCCAGCTCACCACCGAGAGGATCGGGGGGCACTATAGAGACCCAGTACTTC
CDR3: CASSPPRGSGGTIETQYF

V: TRBV5-1
size: -
D: TRBD1
J: TRBJ2-7
DNA: TGCGCCAGCAGCCCATCCGGGACAGGGGGCGATAGGCAGTACTTC
CDR3: CASSPSGTGGDRQYF

V: TRBV3-1
size: -
D: -
J: TRBJ1-4
DNA: TGTGCCAGCAGCCAAGATCGAACAAGGAGGCTGACCCGAGGAAAACTGTTTTTT
CDR3: CASSQDRTRRLTRGKLFF

V: TRBV5-1
size: few
D: TRBD2
J: TRBJ2-1
DNA: TGCGCCAGCAGCTTGGCTAGCGGGAGGGCGGGTGAGCAGTTCTTC
CDR3: CASSLASGRAGEQFF

V: TRBV6-2/TRBV6-3
size: many
D: TRBD2
J: TRBJ2-7
DNA: TGTGCCAGCAGTTGGGGAGGGAGGACTGTTGGTTCCGAGCAGTACTTC
CDR3: CASSWGGRTVGSEQYF

V: TRBV4-1
size: few
D: -
J: TRBJ2-1
DNA: TGCGCCAGCAGCCAAGACCGGTTTAACCACAATGAGCAGTTCTTC
CDR3: CASSQDRFNHNEQFF

V: TRBV9
size: few
D: -
J: TRBJ2-7
DNA: TGTGCCAGCAGCGTAGATACAACGAGGAACGAGCAGTACTTC
CDR3: CASSVDTTRNEQYF

V: TRBV4-1
size: -
D: -
J: TRBJ2-3
DNA: TGCGCCAGCAGCCAAGGGGAGCGGAGCGGAGCTAGCACAGATACGCAGTATTTT
CDR3: CASSQGERSGASTDTQYF

V: TRBV10-1
size: few
D: -
J: TRBJ1-5
DNA: TGCGCCGGCAGTGAAGGTTTGGGGTTATGGCAGCCCCAGCATTTT
CDR3: CAGSEGLGLWQPQHF

V: TRBV10-3
size: -
D: -
J: TRBJ2-7
DNA: TGTGCCATCAAGGGGGAATCCTACGAGCAGTACTTC
CDR3: CAIKGESYEQYF

V: TRBV20-1
size: -
D: TRBD1
J: TRBJ1-4
DNA: TGCAGTGCTAGAGTCGGGACAGACCTTGCAACTAATGAAAAACTGTTTTTT
CDR3: CSARVGTDLATNEKLFF

V: TRBV6-5
size: -
D: TRBD1
J: TRBJ2-7
DNA: TGTGCCACCACGCCGGGACAGGGCTCCTACGAGCAGTACTTC
CDR3: CATTPGQGSYEQYF

V: TRBV6-4
size: many
D: -
J: TRBJ2-1
DNA: TGTGCCAGCAGTGACTCGAAGCAGGAGCAGTTCTTC
CDR3: CASSDSKQEQFF

V: TRBV29-1
size: -
D: -
J: TRBJ2-7
DNA: TGCAGCGTTGAATTCGGTACTCGGAACGAGCAGTACTTC
CDR3: CSVEFGTRNEQYF

V: TRBV6-2/TRBV6-3
size: -
D: TRBD1
J: TRBJ2-4
DNA: TGTGCCAGCAGTTGGGACAGGTCGGTGGGGATAGCCAAAAACATTCAGTACTTC
CDR3: CASSWDRSVGIAKNIQYF

V: TRBV27
size: -
D: TRBD2
J: TRBJ2-6
DNA: TGTGCCAGCAGTACTAGCGGGAGTGGTGGGGCCAACGTCCTGACTTTC
CDR3: CASSTSGSGGANVLTF